The 23 T cell receptor beta chains reported below all come from one sample, sequenced in a study of PD-L1 blockade in urothelial cancer. Time point meaning: pretreatment peripheral blood. Sequencing used immunoSEQ multiplex PCR; TCRdb keeps in-frame clones, though not all of them. This sample has roughly 130,000 clones; around 84% occur once, and the top ten carry 3.2%. The source material was PBMCs, sampled around atezolizumab (anti-PD-L1) treatment. The receptors were sampled from a man aged 45-60 years with urothelial cancer.

V usage is TRBV4-1 and J usage is TRBJ2-3, with TRBD2 matching 9 bases. CDR3 length equals 16 residues. With 0 bases clipped from V and 6 bases from J, the junction kept 7 bases outside the gene matches. CDR1 is MGHRA, CDR2 YSYEKL, per germline. CDR3 DNA: TGCGCCAGCAGCCAAGAGTTCCGAGCGGGGGGTGATACGCAGTATTTT. Translating gives CASSQEFRAGGDTQYF.

The chain has TRBV5-1 and TRBJ2-3, with TRBD1 matching over 10 bases. V lost 4 bases and J lost 3; bases outside the gene matches: 8. The germline V gene has CDR1 SGHRS and CDR2 YFSETQ. The CDR3 spans 16 residues. CDR3 in amino acids: CASSPRDRGVTDTQYF. DNA of the CDR3: TGCGCCAGCAGCCCGAGGGACAGGGGAGTAACAGATACGCAGTATTTT.

This rearrangement joins TRBV6-5 to TRBJ1-2, with TRBD1 matching over 10 bases. V lost 6 bases, J lost 11 bases, and 15 bases stayed unmatched. The CDR3 extends over 15 amino acids. Germline V gene lookup returns CDR1 MNHEY and CDR2 SVGAGI. This CDR3 reads CASSSSHRTGGGYTF. The CDR3 bases are TGTGCCAGCAGCTCCTCCCACCGGACAGGGGGAGGGTACACCTTC.

This rearrangement joins TRBV19 to TRBJ1-2; tentatively, D is TRBD1 (5 bases). CDR3 size: 15 residues. V was pared by 5 bases and J by 1 base, with 14 bases between. Germline loops: CDR1 LNHDA, CDR2 SQIVND (reference sequence). CDR3 nucleotide sequence: TGTGCCAGTAGTGGTGGCGACAGACTTAACTATGGCTACACCTTC. Its protein is CASSGGDRLNYGYTF.

The chain carries TRBV6-5 and TRBJ1-5; possibly TRBD1 for D (6 bases). Looked up from germline, CDR1 is MNHEY and CDR2 is SVGAGI. The V and J ends lost 0 bases and 6 bases respectively, with 12 bases between them. This CDR3 spans 15 amino acids. The CDR3 sequence: CASSYSRGSGQPQHF. CDR3 coding DNA: TGTGCCAGCAGTTACTCCAGGGGCTCGGGTCAGCCCCAGCATTTT.

The chain has TRBV5-1 and TRBJ2-3; a possible D gene is TRBD2 (6 bases). Trimming left V 0 bases short and J 0 bases short, with 11 bases between. This CDR3 is 16 amino acids long. Germline CDR1 is SGHRS and CDR2 is YFSETQ. The CDR3 here is CASSLDGGGSTDTQYF. The DNA of the CDR3 is TGCGCCAGCAGCTTGGATGGGGGAGGAAGCACAGATACGCAGTATTTT.

The rearrangement joins TRBV30 to TRBJ2-3; TRBD2 might be the D (6 bases). Trimming removed 2 bases at V and 2 bases at J, with 17 bases between. Germline assignment: CDR1 GTSNPN and CDR2 SVGIG (reference sequence). CDR3 length equals 16 residues. CDR3 coding DNA: TGTGCCTGGAGTTACGGAATGAGCGGGCACACAGATACGCAGTATTTT. Translated: CAWSYGMSGHTDTQYF. Looking up the rest from reference TRBV30 and TRBJ2-3 gives the full variable domain: SQTIHQWPATLVQPVGSPLSLECTVEGTSNPNLYWYRQAAGRGLQLLFYSVGIGQISSEVPQNLSASRPQDRQFILSSKKLLLSDSGFYLCAWSYGMSGHTDTQYFGPGTRLTVL.

V usage is TRBV14 and J usage is TRBJ2-1, with 7 bases lining up with TRBD1. The CDR3 sequence is 15 residues long. CDR1 and CDR2 (germline): SGHDN, FVKESK. J was trimmed by 1 base and V by 2 bases; bases with no gene match: 2. CDR3 DNA sequence: TGTGCCAGCAGCCAACAACAGGGGTCCTACAATGAGCAGTTCTTC. Its translation: CASSQQQGSYNEQFF.

The rearrangement joins TRBV10-3 to TRBJ2-3; no clear D gene. Per germline, CDR1 ENHRY and CDR2 SYGVKD. This CDR3 is built from 14 residues. Trimming cost V 0 bases and J 4 bases, with 8 bases left between them. CDR3 DNA sequence: TGTGCCATCAGTGAGTCGCAGCGCCCAGATACGCAGTATTTT. Residues: CAISESQRPDTQYF.

This clone appeared a few times. This rearrangement joins TRBV7-2 to TRBJ1-1; TRBD1 aligns across 9 bases. Trimming removed 11 bases from V and 3 bases from J; junction bases left unmatched: 10. The CDR3 extends over 14 amino acids. The germline gives CDR1 SGHTA, CDR2 FQGNSA. The CDR3 reads CAGKQGAADTEAFF. The CDR3 DNA reads TGTGCCGGAAAACAGGGGGCGGCGGACACTGAAGCTTTCTTT.

This chain connects TRBV6-5 to TRBJ1-1; 9 bases line up with TRBD1. This CDR3 is built from 15 residues. Per the germline V gene, CDR1 is MNHEY and CDR2 is SVGAGI. Trimming cost V 6 bases and J 1 base; bases outside gene matches: 6. CDR3 in DNA: TGTGCCAGCAGACTAAACAGGGGGCCGAACACTGAAGCTTTCTTT. Its protein is CASRLNRGPNTEAFF.

The chain joins TRBV13 to TRBJ1-2, with no clear D. V shed 5 bases and J shed 10 bases, with 11 bases lying between them. Per germline, CDR1 PRHDT and CDR2 FYEKMQ (reference sequence). The CDR3 sequence is 11 residues long. CDR3 DNA sequence: TGTGCCAGCAGCGCAGCCGGAGTCTACACCTTC. Protein product: CASSAAGVYTF.

The V and J genes are TRBV7-6 and TRBJ2-1; 8 positions match TRBD1. With 5 bases clipped from V and 2 bases from J, the junction kept 14 bases outside the gene matches. The CDR3 runs 18 residues. In germline, CDR1 is SGHVS, CDR2 FNYEAQ. The CDR3 sequence: CASSPGTGLGRPYNEQFF. In DNA, the CDR3 is TGTGCCAGCAGCCCAGGGACAGGATTGGGGCGGCCCTACAATGAGCAGTTCTTC.

V and J are TRBV19 and TRBJ2-3; 12 positions agree with TRBD2. There are 13 residues in the CDR3. With 9 bases clipped from V and 3 bases from J, the junction kept 1 base outside the gene matches. In germline, CDR1 is LNHDA, CDR2 SQIVND (reference sequence). The CDR3 is CASLAGGTDTQYF. In DNA, the CDR3 is TGTGCCAGCCTAGCGGGAGGGACAGATACGCAGTATTTT.

J is TRBJ2-1 and V is TRBV27; TRBD2 might be the D (6 bases). The germline V gene has CDR1 MNHEY and CDR2 SMNVEV (reference sequence). This CDR3 spans 15 amino acids. V was clipped by 6 bases and J by 10 bases, with 22 bases between them. CDR3 nucleotide sequence: TGTGCCAGCAGCAGGAATGGCGGGGCTAGAGACGAGCAGTTCTTC. This codes for CASSRNGGARDEQFF.

The chain employs TRBV28 and TRBJ2-7, with D uncertain. Germline V gene lookup returns CDR1 MDHEN and CDR2 SYDVKM. The CDR3 extends over 14 amino acids. V gave up 6 bases and J gave up 1 base, with 13 bases separating them. CDR3 residues: CASSFYFSSYEQYF. As DNA, the CDR3 is TGTGCCAGCAGCTTCTATTTTTCGTCCTACGAGCAGTACTTC.

V gene TRBV6-1 combines with J gene TRBJ2-3, with 10 bases matching TRBD2. CDR1 MNHNS and CDR2 SASEGT come from the germline V gene. The CDR3 contains 15 residues. V shed 8 bases, J shed 2 bases, and the junction held 7 bases outside the gene matches. CDR3 sequence reads: CASPSLAGDTDTQYF. The CDR3 coding sequence is TGTGCCAGCCCATCCCTAGCGGGAGACACAGATACGCAGTATTTT.

The chain recombines TRBV5-1 with TRBJ2-7; tentatively, D is TRBD1 (7 bases). Germline lookup yields CDR1 SGHRS and CDR2 YFSETQ. Trimming removed 4 bases at V and 5 bases at J, with 19 bases between. The CDR3 spans 15 residues. The CDR3 loop reads CASSSRGRPGDEQYF. As DNA, the CDR3 is TGCGCCAGCAGCAGCAGGGGGAGGCCGGGCGACGAGCAGTACTTC.

In this sample, this clone turned up a few times. Germline and junction disagree at one end, which may indicate a read error. The chain has TRBV27 and TRBJ1-3; D unresolved. The CDR3 spans 14 residues. Germline V gene lookup returns CDR1 MNHEY and CDR2 SMNVEV (reference sequence). The CDR3 here is CASSPSVSGTTIYF. CDR3 in DNA: TGTGCCAGCAGTCCCTCCGTCTCGGGAACCACCATATATTTT.

The chain is built from TRBV18 and TRBJ2-5; a weak D match, TRBD2 (6 bases). V was trimmed by 0 bases and J by 6 bases, leaving 14 bases between them. Per germline, CDR1 KGHSH and CDR2 LQKENI. CDR3 length equals 15 residues. The CDR3 nucleotides are TGTGCCAGCTCACCACCGGACGTAGGGAGGAAGACCCAGTACTTC. Protein sequence: CASSPPDVGRKTQYF.

In this sample, this clone turned up once. The CDR3 DNA sequence: TGTGCCAGCAGCAAATTAGCGGGAGAGGGACCCACAGATACGCAGTATTTT. It translates to CASSKLAGEGPTDTQYF. The chain is built from TRBV7-8 and TRBJ2-3, with 9 bases identical to TRBD2. The germline CDR1 and CDR2 sequences are SGHVS and FQNEAQ. V was pared by 5 bases and J by 2 bases, with 11 bases of the junction left unmatched. There are 17 residues in the CDR3.

This clone was picked up many times. This rearrangement joins TRBV30 to TRBJ2-5; 10 bases are a match to TRBD2. The V and J ends lost 0 bases and 3 bases, in that order; junction bases with no gene match: 4. The CDR3 is 15 amino acids. Germline V gene data show CDR1 as GTSNPN and CDR2 as SVGIG (reference sequence). This CDR3 reads CAWSVGLADKETQYF. In DNA form, the CDR3 reads TGTGCCTGGAGTGTAGGACTAGCGGATAAAGAGACCCAGTACTTC.

The chain employs TRBV28 and TRBJ1-2, with D possibly matching TRBD1 (6 bases). Trimming removed 6 bases from V and 4 bases from J, with 12 bases in between. Germline V CDR1 and CDR2: MDHEN, SYDVKM. The CDR3 consists of 13 residues. The CDR3 protein is CASRVQGSYGYTF. The CDR3 nucleotides read TGTGCCAGCAGGGTACAGGGAAGCTATGGCTACACCTTC.